This TCR beta chain was identified in a study of blood T cells in healthy people across ages. There are a few counts of this clonotype. PCR was performed a second time for about 7 to 12 cycles using a sample-barcoded 5' primer and a J-beta primer mix. TCRdb re-called the 5' RACE reads with MiXCR, one entry per CDR3 protein. The data show about 1.8 million distinct CDR3 sequences, around half seen once. PBMCs numbering at least 7 million were isolated per sample. Germline V gene lookup returns CDR1 LGHDT and CDR2 YNNKEL (reference sequence). Trimming cost V 6 bases and J 3 bases; bases outside gene matches: 11. CDR3 length: 16 amino acids.

The TCR was taken from a middle-aged woman in good health. This rearrangement joins TRBV3-1 to TRBJ2-1, with TRBD1 identical over 7 bases. Sequenced material: blood. In DNA, the CDR3 is TGTGCCAGCAGTCGACTGCGGCAGGGGGTCTACAATGAGCAGTTCTTC. It encodes CASSRLRQGVYNEQFF.